This TCR beta chain is from a study of T cells in Graves' hyperthyroidism and ophthalmopathy. Whole-study context: Peripheral blood sampling occurred at initial diagnosis, before any treatment.

Orbital computed tomography and thyroid ultrasound, together with serum TRAb and thyroxine and clinical symptoms, were used for diagnoses. Fresh 10 ml peripheral blood yielded PBMCs. RNA transcripts served as the template for amplifying TCR beta CDR3 regions. The TCR CDR3 first-round RT-PCR relied on the HTBI primer set. Each CDR3 protein gets one entry after TCRdb re-called the multiplex PCR reads with MiXCR. The table lists about 400,000 distinct CDR3 sequences, more than 20% of them singletons. The V end was cut by 5 bases, the J end by 1 base, with 10 bases between. Germline CDR1 and CDR2: SQVTM and ANQGSEA. The CDR3 is 13 amino acids. This clonotype was detected many times.

The sequenced sample was blood. The chain has TRBV29-1 and TRBJ2-3; D is possibly TRBD2 (6 bases). This sequence was found in a man aged 45-60 years with Graves' hyperthyroidism. As DNA, the CDR3 is TGCAGCGTTAGGGACTCCCGCACAGATACGCAGTATTTT. This encodes CSVRDSRTDTQYF.